This T cell receptor (beta chain) came from a study of T cells in Graves' hyperthyroidism and ophthalmopathy. Clinical symptoms, serum thyroxine and TRAb, thyroid ultrasound and orbital computed tomography were used for the diagnoses. Of note for this clonotype: The antigen is undetermined.

The CDR3 runs to 15 residues. Germline loops: CDR1 SGHRS, CDR2 YFSETQ. V trimming: 6 bases; J trimming: 1 base; junction bases outside the gene matches: 9. From RNA transcripts, TCR beta CDR3 regions were amplified. The HTBI primer set drove a first-round RT-PCR of the TCR CDR3. TCRdb called the multiplex PCR reads again in MiXCR, with one record for every CDR3 protein. The data show some 530,000 distinct CDR3 sequences, around a fifth seen once. Study-level points and caveats: Ophthalmopathy, which appeared later, was predicted by the model a median approximately 6 months before onset. The majority of expanded thyroid clonotypes above 0.001 also appeared in blood.

The chain employs TRBV5-1 and TRBJ1-1; TRBD1 aligns across 7 bases. Sequenced: blood. This receptor was obtained from a woman in her sixties or seventies with Graves' ophthalmopathy. As DNA, the CDR3 is TGCGCCAGCACAAGGGACAGAAAAAGGAACACTGAAGCTTTCTTT. Its protein is CASTRDRKRNTEAFF.